The entry that follows covers one T cell receptor (beta chain) sequence. TCRdb independently ran MiXCR on the 5' RACE reads; one entry per CDR3 protein. The top ten hold around 24% of the sample, which has about 340,000 distinct CDR3 sequences, 3.5% to 4.5% seen once. This entry belongs to a study of T cells after yellow fever vaccination. This CDR3 region has 15 residues. CDR1 is SGHDN and CDR2 is FVKESK in the germline V gene. The ends were cut back, 2 bases at V and 5 bases at J, with 15 bases in the middle. The clonotype originates from a man aged 18 to 29 who received the YFV17D yellow fever vaccine. The source material was PBMCs, sampled 5 days after the yellow fever booster vaccination. V and J are TRBV14 and TRBJ2-5; no clear D gene. The CDR3 region is CASSQNTGPQETQYF. DNA for the CDR3: TGTGCCAGCAGCCAAAACACCGGGCCGCAGGAGACCCAGTACTTC.